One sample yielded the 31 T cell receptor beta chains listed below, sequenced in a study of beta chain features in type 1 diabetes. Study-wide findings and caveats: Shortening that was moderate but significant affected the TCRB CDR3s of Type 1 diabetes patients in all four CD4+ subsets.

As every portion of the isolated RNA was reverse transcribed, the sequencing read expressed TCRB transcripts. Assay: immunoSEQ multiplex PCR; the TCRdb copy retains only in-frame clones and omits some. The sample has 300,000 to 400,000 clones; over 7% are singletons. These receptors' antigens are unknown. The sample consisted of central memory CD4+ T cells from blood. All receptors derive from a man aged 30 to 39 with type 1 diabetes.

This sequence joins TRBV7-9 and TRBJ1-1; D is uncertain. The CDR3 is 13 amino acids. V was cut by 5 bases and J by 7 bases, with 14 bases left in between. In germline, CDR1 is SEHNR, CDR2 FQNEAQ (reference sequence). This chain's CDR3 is CASSRPGPYEAFF. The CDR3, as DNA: TGTGCCAGCAGCCGACCCGGGCCGTATGAAGCTTTCTTT.

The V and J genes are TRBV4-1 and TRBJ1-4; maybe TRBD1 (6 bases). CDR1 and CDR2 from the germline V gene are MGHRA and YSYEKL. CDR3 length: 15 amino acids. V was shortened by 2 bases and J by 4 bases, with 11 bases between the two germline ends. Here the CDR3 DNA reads TGCGCCAGCAGCCAATCAGGGACACTTAATGAAAAACTGTTTTTT. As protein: CASSQSGTLNEKLFF.

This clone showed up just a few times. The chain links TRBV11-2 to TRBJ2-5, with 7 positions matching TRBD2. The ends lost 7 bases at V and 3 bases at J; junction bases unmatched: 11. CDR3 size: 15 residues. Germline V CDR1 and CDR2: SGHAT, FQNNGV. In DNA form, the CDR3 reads TGTGCCAGCACCCTCCAGTCTAGCGGAGAAGAGACCCAGTACTTC. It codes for CASTLQSSGEETQYF. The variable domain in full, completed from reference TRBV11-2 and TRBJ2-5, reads EAGVAQSPRYKIIEKRQSVAFWCNPISGHATLYWYQQILGQGPKLLIQFQNNGVVDDSQLPKDRFSAERLKGVDSTLKIQPAKLEDSAVYLCASTLQSSGEETQYFGPGTRLLVL.

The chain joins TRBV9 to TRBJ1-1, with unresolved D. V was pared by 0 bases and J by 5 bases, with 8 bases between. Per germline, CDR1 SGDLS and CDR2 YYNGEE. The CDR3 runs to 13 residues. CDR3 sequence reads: CASSVASDTEAFF. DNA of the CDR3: TGTGCCAGCAGCGTAGCCAGTGATACTGAAGCTTTCTTT.

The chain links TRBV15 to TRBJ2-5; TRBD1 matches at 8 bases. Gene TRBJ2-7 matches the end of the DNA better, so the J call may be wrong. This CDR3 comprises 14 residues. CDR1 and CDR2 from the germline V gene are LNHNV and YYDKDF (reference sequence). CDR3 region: CATSLDRASYEQYF. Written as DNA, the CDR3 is TGTGCCACCAGCCTGGACAGGGCCTCCTACGAGCAGTACTTC.

The chain's CDR3 is CASSSKTGNTDTQYF. The CDR3 coding sequence is TGCGCCAGCAGCTCAAAGACAGGGAACACAGATACGCAGTATTTT. V usage is TRBV5-1 and J usage is TRBJ2-3; TRBD1 matches at 7 bases. CDR1 is SGHRS, CDR2 YFSETQ, per germline. After removal of 3 bases from V and 2 bases from J, the junction contained 6 bases not matched to a gene. The length of the CDR3 is 15 residues.

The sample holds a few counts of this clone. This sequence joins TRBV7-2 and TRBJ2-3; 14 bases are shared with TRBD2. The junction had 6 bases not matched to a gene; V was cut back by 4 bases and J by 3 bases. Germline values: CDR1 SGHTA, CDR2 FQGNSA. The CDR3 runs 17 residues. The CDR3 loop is CASSSRLAGGPTDTQYF. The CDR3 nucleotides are TGTGCCAGCAGCTCCAGACTAGCGGGGGGGCCGACAGATACGCAGTATTTT.

In nucleotides, the CDR3 is TGTGCCAGCAGGGACAGGGACGAGCAGTACTTC. Its protein product is CASRDRDEQYF. The chain recombines TRBV5-4 with TRBJ2-7; 8 bases are a match to TRBD1. The CDR3 is 11 amino acids. Per the germline V gene, CDR1 is SGHNT and CDR2 is YYREEE (reference sequence). V trimming: 5 bases; J trimming: 5 bases; junction bases outside the gene matches: 0.

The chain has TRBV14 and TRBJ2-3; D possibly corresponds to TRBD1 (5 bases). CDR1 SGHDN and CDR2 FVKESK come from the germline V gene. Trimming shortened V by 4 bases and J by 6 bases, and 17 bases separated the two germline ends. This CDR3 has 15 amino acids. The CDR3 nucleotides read TGTGCCAGCAGCCCAGGTGGTAATTGGGGCGATACGCAGTATTTT. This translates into CASSPGGNWGDTQYF.

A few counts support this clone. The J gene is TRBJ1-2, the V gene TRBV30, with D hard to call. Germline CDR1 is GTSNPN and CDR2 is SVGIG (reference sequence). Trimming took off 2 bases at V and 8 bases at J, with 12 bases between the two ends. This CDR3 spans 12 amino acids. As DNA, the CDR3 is TGTGCCTGGAGTACTCGGCCGGGGGGCTACACCTTC. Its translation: CAWSTRPGGYTF.

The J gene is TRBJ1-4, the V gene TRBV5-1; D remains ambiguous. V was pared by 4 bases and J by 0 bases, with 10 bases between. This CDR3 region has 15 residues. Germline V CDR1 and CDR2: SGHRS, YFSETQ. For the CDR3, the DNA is TGCGCCAGCAGCAACGACAAATCAACTAATGAAAAACTGTTTTTT. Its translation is CASSNDKSTNEKLFF.

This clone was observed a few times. The CDR3 DNA reads as TGTGCCAGCAGCGTGGGACTAGCGGGGGTCGGATCGTTGTTCTTC. Translated, it gives CASSVGLAGVGSLFF. The chain uses TRBV7-2 and TRBJ2-1; TRBD2 matches 14 bases. This CDR3 has 15 amino acids. With 5 bases clipped from V and 15 bases from J, the junction kept 12 bases outside the gene matches. Germline V CDR1 and CDR2: SGHTA, FQGNSA.

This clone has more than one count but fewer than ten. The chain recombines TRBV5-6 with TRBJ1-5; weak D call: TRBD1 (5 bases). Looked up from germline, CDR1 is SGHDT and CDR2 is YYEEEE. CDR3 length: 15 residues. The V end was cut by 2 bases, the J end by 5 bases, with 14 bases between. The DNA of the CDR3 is TGTGCCAGCAGCTTCGGGGGAGGTCTGGATCAGCCCCAGCATTTT. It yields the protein CASSFGGGLDQPQHF.

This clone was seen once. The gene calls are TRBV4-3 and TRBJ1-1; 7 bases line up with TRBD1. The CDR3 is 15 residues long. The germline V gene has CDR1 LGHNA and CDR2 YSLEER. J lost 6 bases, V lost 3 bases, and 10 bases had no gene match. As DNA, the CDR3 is TGCGCCAGCAGCCACGGACATACAGGGGACGCTGAAGCTTTCTTT. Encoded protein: CASSHGHTGDAEAFF.

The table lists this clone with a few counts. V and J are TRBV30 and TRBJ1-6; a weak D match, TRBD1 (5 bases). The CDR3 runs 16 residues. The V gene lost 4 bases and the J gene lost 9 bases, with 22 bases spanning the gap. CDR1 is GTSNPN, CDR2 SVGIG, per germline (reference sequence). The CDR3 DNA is TGTGCCTGGACCCTCGGGGGGGGACGTTTAAGTTCACCCCTCCACTTT. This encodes CAWTLGGGRLSSPLHF.

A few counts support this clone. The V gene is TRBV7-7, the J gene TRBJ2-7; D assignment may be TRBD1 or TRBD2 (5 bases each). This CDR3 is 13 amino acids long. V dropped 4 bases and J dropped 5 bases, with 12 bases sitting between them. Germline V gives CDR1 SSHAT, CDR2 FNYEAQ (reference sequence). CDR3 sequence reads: CASSSAVGDEQYF. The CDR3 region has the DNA TGTGCCAGCAGCTCCGCGGTGGGGGACGAGCAGTACTTC. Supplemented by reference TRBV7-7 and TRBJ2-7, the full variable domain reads GAGVSQSPRYKVTKRGQDVTLRCDPISSHATLYWYQQALGQGPEFLTYFNYEAQPDKSGLPSDRFSAERPEGSISTLTIQRTEQRDSAMYRCASSSAVGDEQYFGPGTRLTVT.

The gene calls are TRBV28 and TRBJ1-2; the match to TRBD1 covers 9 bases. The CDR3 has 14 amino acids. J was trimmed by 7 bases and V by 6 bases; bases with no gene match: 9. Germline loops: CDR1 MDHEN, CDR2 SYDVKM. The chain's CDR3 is CASSPDRGTSGYTF. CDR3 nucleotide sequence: TGTGCCAGCAGCCCGGACAGGGGAACCTCTGGCTACACCTTC.

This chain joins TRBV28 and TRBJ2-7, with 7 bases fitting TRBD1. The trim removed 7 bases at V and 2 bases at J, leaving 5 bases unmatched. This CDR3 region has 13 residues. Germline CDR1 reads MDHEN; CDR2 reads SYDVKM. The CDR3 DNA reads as TGTGCCAGCACGGGGACAGCCGCCTACGAGCAGTACTTC. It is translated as CASTGTAAYEQYF.

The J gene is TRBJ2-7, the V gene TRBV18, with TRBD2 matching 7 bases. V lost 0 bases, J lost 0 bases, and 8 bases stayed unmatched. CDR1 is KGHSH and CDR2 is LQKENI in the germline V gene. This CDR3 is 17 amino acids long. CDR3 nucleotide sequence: TGTGCCAGCTCACCACCGGGGCGACTAGCTAGCTCCTACGAGCAGTACTTC. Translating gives CASSPPGRLASSYEQYF.

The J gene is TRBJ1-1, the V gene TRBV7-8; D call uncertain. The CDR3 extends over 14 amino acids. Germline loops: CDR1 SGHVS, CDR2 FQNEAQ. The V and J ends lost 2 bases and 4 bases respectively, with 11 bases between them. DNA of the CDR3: TGTGCCAGCAGCTTAAAGGGCAGGCTCACTGAAGCTTTCTTT. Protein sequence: CASSLKGRLTEAFF.

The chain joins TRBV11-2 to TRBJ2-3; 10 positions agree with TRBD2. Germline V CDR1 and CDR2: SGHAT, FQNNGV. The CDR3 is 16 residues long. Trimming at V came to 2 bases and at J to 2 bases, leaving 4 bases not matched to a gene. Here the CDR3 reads CASSLTAGGPTDTQYF. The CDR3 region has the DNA TGTGCCAGCAGCTTAACAGCGGGGGGGCCCACAGATACGCAGTATTTT.

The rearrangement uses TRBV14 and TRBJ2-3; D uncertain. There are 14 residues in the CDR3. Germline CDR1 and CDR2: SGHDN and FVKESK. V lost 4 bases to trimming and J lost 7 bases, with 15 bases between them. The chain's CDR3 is CASSPLSVANTQYF. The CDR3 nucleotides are TGTGCCAGCAGCCCTCTGTCGGTAGCCAATACGCAGTATTTT.

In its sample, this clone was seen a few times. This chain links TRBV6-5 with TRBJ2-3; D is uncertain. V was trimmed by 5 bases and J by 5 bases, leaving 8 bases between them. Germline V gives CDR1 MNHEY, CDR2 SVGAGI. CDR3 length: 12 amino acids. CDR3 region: CASSEDEDTQYF. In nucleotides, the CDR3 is TGTGCCAGCAGTGAAGACGAAGATACGCAGTATTTT.

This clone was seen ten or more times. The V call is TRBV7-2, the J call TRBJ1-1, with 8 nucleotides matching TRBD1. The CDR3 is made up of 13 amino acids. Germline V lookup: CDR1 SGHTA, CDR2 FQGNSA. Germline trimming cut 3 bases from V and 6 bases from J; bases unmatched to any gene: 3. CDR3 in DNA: TGTGCCAGCAGCTTCGACAGGGGCGCTGAAGCTTTCTTT. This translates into CASSFDRGAEAFF. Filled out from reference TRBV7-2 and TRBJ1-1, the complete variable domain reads GAGVSQSPSNKVTEKGKDVELRCDPISGHTALYWYRQSLGQGLEFLIYFQGNSAPDKSGLPSDRFSAERTGGSVSTLTIQRTQQEDSAVYLCASSFDRGAEAFFGQGTRLTVV.

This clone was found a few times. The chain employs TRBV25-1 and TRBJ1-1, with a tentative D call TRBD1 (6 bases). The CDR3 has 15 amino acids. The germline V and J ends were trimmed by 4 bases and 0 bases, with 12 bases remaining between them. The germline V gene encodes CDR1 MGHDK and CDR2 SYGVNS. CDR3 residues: CASSAQGTMNTEAFF. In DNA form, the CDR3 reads TGTGCCAGCAGTGCACAGGGAACCATGAACACTGAAGCTTTCTTT.

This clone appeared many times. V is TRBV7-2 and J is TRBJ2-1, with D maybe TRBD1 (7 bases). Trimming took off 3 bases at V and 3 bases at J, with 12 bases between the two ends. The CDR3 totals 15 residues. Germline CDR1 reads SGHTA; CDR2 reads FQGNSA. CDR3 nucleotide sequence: TGTGCCAGCAGCTTGGAGGGGGCGTACTACAATGAGCAGTTCTTC. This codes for CASSLEGAYYNEQFF.

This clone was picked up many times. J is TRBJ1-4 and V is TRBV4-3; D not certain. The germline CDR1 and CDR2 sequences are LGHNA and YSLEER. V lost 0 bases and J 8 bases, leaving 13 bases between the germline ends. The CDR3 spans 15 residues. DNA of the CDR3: TGCGCCAGCAGCCAAGATCAGCTTGGAGCCGAAAAACTGTTTTTT. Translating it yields CASSQDQLGAEKLFF.

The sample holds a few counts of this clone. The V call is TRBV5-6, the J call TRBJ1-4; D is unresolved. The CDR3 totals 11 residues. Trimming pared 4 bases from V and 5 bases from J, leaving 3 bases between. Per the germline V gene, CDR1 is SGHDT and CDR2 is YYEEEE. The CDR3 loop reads CASSLNEKLFF. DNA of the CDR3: TGTGCCAGCAGCCTGAATGAAAAACTGTTTTTT.

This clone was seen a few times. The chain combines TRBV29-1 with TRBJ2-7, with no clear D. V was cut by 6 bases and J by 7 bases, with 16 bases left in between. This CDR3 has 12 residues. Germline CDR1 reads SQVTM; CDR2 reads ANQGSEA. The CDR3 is CSVTQSAVEQYF. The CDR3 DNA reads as TGCAGCGTGACACAATCCGCGGTAGAGCAGTACTTC.

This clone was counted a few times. CDR3 sequence (DNA): TGTGCCAGCAGCCCTCTGGGCCGCGTAAGGGAGACCCAGTACTTC. This codes for CASSPLGRVRETQYF. The chain joins TRBV11-2 to TRBJ2-5; D remains ambiguous. From germline, CDR1 is SGHAT and CDR2 FQNNGV. CDR3 size: 15 residues. The V end was cut by 5 bases, the J end by 5 bases, with 18 bases between.

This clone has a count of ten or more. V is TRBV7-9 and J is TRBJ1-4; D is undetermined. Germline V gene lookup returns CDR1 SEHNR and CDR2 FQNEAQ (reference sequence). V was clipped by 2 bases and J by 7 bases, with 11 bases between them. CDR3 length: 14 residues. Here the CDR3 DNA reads TGTGCCAGCAGCTTAAGTCGACGCGGTGAAAAACTGTTTTTT. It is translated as CASSLSRRGEKLFF.